This is a list of T cell receptor beta chains from one sample in a study of monozygotic twins with inflammatory bowel disease. TCRdb reanalyzed the 5' RACE reads and collapses them to one entry per CDR3 protein, without DNA. In all, the sample yields 330,000 or so distinct CDR3 sequences. Input material: blood. All receptors come from a human donor with ulcerative colitis or Crohn's disease, or a healthy co-twin of an affected twin (not recorded which). CDR3s include the opening cysteine and the closing phenylalanine or tryptophan.

j_gene,v_gene,CDR3aa
TRBJ2-1,TRBV4-3,CASSQREHEQFF
TRBJ2-5,TRBV28,CASSLFGTGRETQYF
TRBJ1-5,TRBV28,CASSLRALGNQPQHF
TRBJ2-6,TRBV5-1,CASSSRVTGANVLTF
TRBJ1-4,TRBV2,CASRDRRITATNEKLFF
TRBJ1-6,TRBV6-1,CASSRTAPYNSPLHF
TRBJ2-1,TRBV20-1,CSARVTSSEQFF
TRBJ2-1,TRBV25-1,CASSRQTNEQFF
TRBJ1-3,TRBV4-3,CASSQDRRGPGNTIYF
TRBJ2-1,TRBV27,CASSDRANEQFF
TRBJ1-5,TRBV20-1,CSARDGSRSNQPQHF
TRBJ2-7,TRBV7-2,CASSLATDEQYF
TRBJ2-5,TRBV6-2/TRBV6-3,CASGRWGGNQETQYF
TRBJ2-7,TRBV11-2,CASRGLAGVAVEQYF
TRBJ1-2,TRBV18,CASSPSPGTGGYTF
TRBJ1-1,TRBV19,CASSTIWTGENTEAFF
TRBJ2-7,TRBV6-2/TRBV6-3,CASSYSRQGMHEQYF
TRBJ2-5,TRBV5-1,CASSRGQEETQYF
TRBJ2-1,TRBV7-2,CASSLWVRGNNEQFF
TRBJ2-3,TRBV5-1,CASSLSGWSVDTQYF
TRBJ2-5,TRBV5-1,CASSSSQEETQYF
TRBJ1-1,TRBV20-1,CSARASTNTEAFF
TRBJ2-7,TRBV12-3/TRBV12-4,CASSLGTENYEQYF
TRBJ2-5,TRBV7-9,CASSPSGTSGKETQYF
TRBJ1-1,TRBV5-1,CASSLETVTEAFF
TRBJ2-7,TRBV28,CASSSSGGIAYEQYF
TRBJ2-7,TRBV27,CASSFPGNEQYF
TRBJ2-7,TRBV12-3/TRBV12-4,CASSSLDRGGTYEQYF
TRBJ2-2,TRBV5-1,CASSPRGPNTGELFF
TRBJ1-1,TRBV20-1,CSTDRGGTEAFF
TRBJ2-5,TRBV7-9,CAGTEWRVTQETQYF
TRBJ2-3,TRBV5-5,CASSPPPGSSSTDTQYF
TRBJ1-2,TRBV28,CASSLGPRAEGYTF
TRBJ2-5,TRBV7-9,CASSVSGPKETQYF
TRBJ2-7,TRBV5-1,CASSYRDRGGYEQYF
TRBJ1-5,TRBV19,CASSIQANNQPQHF
TRBJ1-2,TRBV20-1,CSANPGPYEGYTF
TRBJ2-2,TRBV6-2/TRBV6-3,CASRKTGGADTGELFF
TRBJ2-1,TRBV6-2/TRBV6-3,CASSYVGKPKEFF
TRBJ1-1,TRBV7-8,CASSPHEQLNTEAFF
TRBJ1-5,TRBV28,CASSPQGHNQPQHF
TRBJ1-6,TRBV5-4,CASSFGADSPLHF
TRBJ2-1,TRBV4-1,CASRVETGLSSYNEQFF
TRBJ2-1,TRBV9,CASGLAGGNEQFF
TRBJ1-2,TRBV10-3,CAISESMFPWGGYGYTF
TRBJ2-2,TRBV20-1,CSDSAWGRKHTGELFF
TRBJ1-1,TRBV20-1,CSAPTGASGPEAFF
TRBJ2-3,TRBV28,CASTGAGVTDTQYF
TRBJ1-4,TRBV12-3/TRBV12-4,CASAPGQSPEKLFF
TRBJ1-4,TRBV5-5,CASSLVPKDEKLFF
TRBJ2-1,TRBV24-1,CATSPSDPHRRVTRNEQFF
TRBJ1-1,TRBV15,CATSREPGRGWNTNTEAFF
TRBJ2-1,TRBV9,CASSFTSGGAIEQFF
TRBJ1-1,TRBV15,CATSRVGDTEAFF
TRBJ2-6,TRBV28,CASSFGDSGANVLTF
TRBJ1-1,TRBV5-4,CASSLGDRRSNTEAFF
TRBJ2-7,TRBV12-3/TRBV12-4,CASSRSIGGPYEQYF